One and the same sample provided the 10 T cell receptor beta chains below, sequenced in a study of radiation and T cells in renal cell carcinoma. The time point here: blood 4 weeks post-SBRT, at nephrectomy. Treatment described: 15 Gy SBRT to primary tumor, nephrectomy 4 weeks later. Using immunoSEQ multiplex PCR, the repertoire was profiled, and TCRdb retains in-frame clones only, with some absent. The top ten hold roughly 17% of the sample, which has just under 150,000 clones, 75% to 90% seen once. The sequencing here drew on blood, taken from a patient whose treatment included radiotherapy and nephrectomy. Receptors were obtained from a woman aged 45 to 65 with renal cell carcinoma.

This CDR3 is CASSWQGNQPQHF. CDR3 nucleotide sequence: TGTGCCAGCAGCTGGCAGGGTAATCAGCCCCAGCATTTT. V and J are TRBV5-8 and TRBJ1-5; weak D call: TRBD1 (5 bases). V lost 3 bases and J lost 4, with 8 bases in between. Germline CDR1 and CDR2: SGHTS and YDEGEE. The CDR3 covers 13 residues. The whole variable domain, remainder taken from reference TRBV5-8 and TRBJ1-5, is EAGVTQSPTHLIKTRGQQATLRCSPISGHTSVYWYQQALGLGLQFLLWYDEGEERNRGNFPPRFSGRQFPNYSSELNVNALELEDSALYLCASSWQGNQPQHFGDGTRLSIL.

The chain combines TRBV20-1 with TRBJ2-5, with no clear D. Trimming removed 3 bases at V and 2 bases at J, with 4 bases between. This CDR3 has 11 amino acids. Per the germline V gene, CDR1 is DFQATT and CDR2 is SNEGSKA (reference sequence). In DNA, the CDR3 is TGCAGTGCTAGCAGTCAAGAGACCCAGTACTTC. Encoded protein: CSASSQETQYF.

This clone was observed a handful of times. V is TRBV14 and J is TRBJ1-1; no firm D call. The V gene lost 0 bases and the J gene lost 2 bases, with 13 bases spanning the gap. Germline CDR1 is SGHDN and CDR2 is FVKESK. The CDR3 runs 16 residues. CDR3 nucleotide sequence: TGTGCCAGCAGCCAAGATAACATACGGGTTAACACTGAAGCTTTCTTT. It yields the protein CASSQDNIRVNTEAFF.

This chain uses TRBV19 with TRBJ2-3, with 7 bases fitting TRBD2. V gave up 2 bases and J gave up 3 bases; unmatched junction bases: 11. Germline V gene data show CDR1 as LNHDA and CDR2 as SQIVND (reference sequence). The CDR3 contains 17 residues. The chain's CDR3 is CASSISGAPLVTDTQYF. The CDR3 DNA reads TGTGCCAGTAGTATAAGCGGGGCCCCTCTCGTGACAGATACGCAGTATTTT.

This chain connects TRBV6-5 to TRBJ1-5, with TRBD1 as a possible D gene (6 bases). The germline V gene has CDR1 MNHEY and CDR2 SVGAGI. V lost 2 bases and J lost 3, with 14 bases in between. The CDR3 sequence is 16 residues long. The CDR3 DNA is TGTGCCAGCAGTTACGCCGGGGGACAATTCAATCAGCCCCAGCATTTT. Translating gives CASSYAGGQFNQPQHF.

CDR3 in amino acids: CASSLSDGTLGQPQHF. As DNA, the CDR3 is TGTGCCAGCAGCTTATCGGACGGGACTTTGGGGCAGCCCCAGCATTTT. The chain uses TRBV7-9 and TRBJ1-5, with a possible D match to TRBD1 (5 bases). V was shortened by 2 bases and J by 7 bases, with 18 bases between the two germline ends. This CDR3 has 16 amino acids. The V gene's germline CDR1 is SEHNR and CDR2 FQNEAQ (reference sequence).

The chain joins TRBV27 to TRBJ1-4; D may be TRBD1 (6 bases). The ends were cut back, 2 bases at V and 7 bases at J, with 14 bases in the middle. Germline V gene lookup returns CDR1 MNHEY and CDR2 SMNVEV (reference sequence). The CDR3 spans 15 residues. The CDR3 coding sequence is TGTGCCAGCAGTTTACGTAGGGGGGCATTTGAAAAACTGTTTTTT. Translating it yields CASSLRRGAFEKLFF.

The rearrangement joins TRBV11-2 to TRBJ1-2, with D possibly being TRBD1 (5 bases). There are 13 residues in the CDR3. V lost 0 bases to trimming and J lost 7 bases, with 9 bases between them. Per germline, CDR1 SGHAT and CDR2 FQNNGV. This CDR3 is CASSLDRESGYTF. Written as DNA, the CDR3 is TGTGCCAGCAGCTTAGACAGGGAGTCTGGCTACACCTTC.

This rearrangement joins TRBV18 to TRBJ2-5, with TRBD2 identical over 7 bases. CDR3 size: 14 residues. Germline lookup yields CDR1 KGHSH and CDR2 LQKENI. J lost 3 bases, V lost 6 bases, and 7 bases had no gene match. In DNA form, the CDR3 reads TGTGCCAGCTCGAACCAGGGAGGGGAAGAGACCCAGTACTTC. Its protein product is CASSNQGGEETQYF.

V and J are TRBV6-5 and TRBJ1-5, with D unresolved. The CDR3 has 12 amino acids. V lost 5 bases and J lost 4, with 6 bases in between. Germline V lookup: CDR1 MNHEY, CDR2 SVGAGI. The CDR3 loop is CASSLPNQPQHF. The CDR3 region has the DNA TGTGCCAGCAGTCTACCGAATCAGCCCCAGCATTTT.